The 9 T cell receptor beta chains below all came from one sample that was sequenced in a study of memory CD4+ T cells and cytomegalovirus serostatus. Sequenced by immunoSEQ multiplex PCR; TCRdb stores in-frame clones only, minus some. The table lists about 56,000 clones, 70% to 85% of them singletons. The sort gate was single viable CD3+CD4+CD8-CD45RO+ cells for memory CD4+ T cells. Sequenced sample: memory CD4+ T cells from blood. These receptor sequences come from an adult in good health and CMV-seropositive.

In this sample, this clone turned up a few times. This chain uses TRBV29-1 with TRBJ1-2, with TRBD1 matching over 9 bases. CDR1 SQVTM and CDR2 ANQGSEA come from the germline V gene. J gave up 2 bases and V 6 bases, and 16 bases lay outside the gene matches. CDR3 size: 17 residues. The CDR3 DNA reads TGCAGCGTAGGCAATAGAGACAGGGGGAGCGGGAACTATGGCTACACCTTC. Translated, it gives CSVGNRDRGSGNYGYTF.

The chain has TRBV30 and TRBJ2-7; the match to TRBD2 covers 9 bases. Germline-derived CDR1 and CDR2 are GTSNPN and SVGIG (reference sequence). There are 14 residues in the CDR3. Trimming took 2 bases from V and 5 from J; bases not matched to a gene: 7. The CDR3 protein is CAWSRGLASNEQYF. In DNA, the CDR3 is TGTGCCTGGAGTCGAGGACTAGCGAGTAACGAGCAGTACTTC. Supplemented by reference TRBV30 and TRBJ2-7, the full variable domain reads SQTIHQWPATLVQPVGSPLSLECTVEGTSNPNLYWYRQAAGRGLQLLFYSVGIGQISSEVPQNLSASRPQDRQFILSSKKLLLSDSGFYLCAWSRGLASNEQYFGPGTRLTVT.

The chain combines TRBV19 with TRBJ1-4, with D perhaps matching TRBD1 (5 bases). The V end was cut by 5 bases, the J end by 8 bases, with 21 bases between. Germline V lookup: CDR1 LNHDA, CDR2 SQIVND (reference sequence). The CDR3 contains 16 residues. In nucleotides, the CDR3 is TGTGCCAGTAGTTTAGGGGCGGGACGCTCGAGGGAAAAACTGTTTTTT. This sequence encodes CASSLGAGRSREKLFF. Supplemented by reference TRBV19 and TRBJ1-4, the full variable domain reads DGGITQSPKYLFRKEGQNVTLSCEQNLNHDAMYWYRQDPGQGLRLIYYSQIVNDFQKGDIAEGYSVSREKKESFPLTVTSAQKNPTAFYLCASSLGAGRSREKLFFGSGTQLSVL.

This chain uses TRBV7-2 with TRBJ1-1, with TRBD1 as a possible D gene (6 bases). The V gene's germline CDR1 is SGHTA and CDR2 FQGNSA. The CDR3 has 13 amino acids. V was trimmed by 2 bases and J by 4 bases, leaving 8 bases between them. The CDR3 sequence is CASSLPTGTEAFF. The CDR3 DNA reads as TGTGCCAGCAGCTTACCGACAGGCACTGAAGCTTTCTTT. The variable domain in full, with the rest retrieved from reference TRBV7-2 and TRBJ1-1, is GAGVSQSPSNKVTEKGKDVELRCDPISGHTALYWYRQSLGQGLEFLIYFQGNSAPDKSGLPSDRFSAERTGGSVSTLTIQRTQQEDSAVYLCASSLPTGTEAFFGQGTRLTVV.

This clone was observed a few times. This chain connects TRBV6-1 to TRBJ2-1; 10 bases map to TRBD2. The germline V gene has CDR1 MNHNS and CDR2 SASEGT. Trimming took 5 bases from V and 9 from J; bases not matched to a gene: 4. The CDR3 length is 13 residues. CDR3 in DNA: TGTGCCAGCAGTACCCTAGCGGGAGCTGAGCAGTTCTTC. Translating it yields CASSTLAGAEQFF.

The CDR3 nucleotides are TGTGCCAGCAGTTCCTTAAGCGGGGGTCCAAACTATGGCTACACCTTC. It translates to CASSSLSGGPNYGYTF. This chain uses TRBV6-6 with TRBJ1-2, with D possibly TRBD1 on 5 matching bases. Trimming pared 4 bases from V and 2 bases from J, leaving 17 bases between. The CDR3 sequence is 16 residues long. Germline lookup yields CDR1 MNHNY and CDR2 SVGAGI (reference sequence).

The table lists this clone with a few counts. The J gene is TRBJ2-1, the V gene TRBV6-5, with 10 bases matching TRBD2. Germline V gene sequence: CDR1 MNHEY, CDR2 SVGAGI. The V segment lost 6 bases and the J segment 6 bases; nucleotides outside the gene matches: 5. The CDR3 length is 14 residues. For the CDR3, the DNA is TGTGCCAGCAGAGCCCGGACTAGCGGCAATGAGCAGTTCTTC. This codes for CASRARTSGNEQFF.

V gene TRBV5-4 combines with J gene TRBJ2-5; 10 bases agree with TRBD2. Germline CDR1 SGHNT, CDR2 YYREEE (reference sequence). The CDR3 runs to 15 residues. The ends lost 4 bases at V and 4 bases at J; junction bases unmatched: 7. CDR3 protein: CASSPSGSDLETQYF. CDR3 nucleotides: TGTGCCAGCAGCCCTAGCGGGAGTGATTTAGAGACCCAGTACTTC.

The chain has TRBV10-3 and TRBJ1-1; the D gene is possibly TRBD1 (5 bases). The length of the CDR3 is 15 residues. The ends were cut back, 7 bases at V and 7 bases at J, with 22 bases in the middle. Germline V gives CDR1 ENHRY, CDR2 SYGVKD. The CDR3 region is CAITEGQRGRNEAFF. The DNA for the CDR3 is TGTGCCATCACCGAGGGGCAGCGGGGCAGGAATGAAGCTTTCTTT.